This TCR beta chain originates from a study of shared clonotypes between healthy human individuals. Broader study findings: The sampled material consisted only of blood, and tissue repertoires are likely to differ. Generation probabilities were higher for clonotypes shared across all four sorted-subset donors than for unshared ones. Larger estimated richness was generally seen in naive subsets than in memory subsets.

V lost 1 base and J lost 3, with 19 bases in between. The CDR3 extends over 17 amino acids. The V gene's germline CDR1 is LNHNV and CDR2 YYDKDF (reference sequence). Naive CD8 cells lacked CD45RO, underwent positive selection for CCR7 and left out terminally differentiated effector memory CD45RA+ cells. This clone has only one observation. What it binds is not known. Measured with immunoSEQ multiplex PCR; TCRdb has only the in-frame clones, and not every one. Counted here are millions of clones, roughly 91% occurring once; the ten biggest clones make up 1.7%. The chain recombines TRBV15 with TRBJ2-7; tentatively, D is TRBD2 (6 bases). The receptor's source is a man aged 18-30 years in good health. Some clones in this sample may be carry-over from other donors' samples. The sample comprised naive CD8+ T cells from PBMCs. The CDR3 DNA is TGTGCCACCAGCAGAGGGACCGGGACCAAAGCGGGCTACGAGCAGTACTTC. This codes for CATSRGTGTKAGYEQYF.